The source of this T cell receptor beta chain is a study of T cell responses to AZD1222 COVID-19 vaccine. Study-wide findings and caveats: Clonal diversity may have been underestimated, and the donors were mostly white British, with more females than males.

Sequenced by immunoSEQ multiplex PCR; TCRdb stores in-frame clones only, minus some. The sample holds around 140,000 clones, around nine tenths seen once. This clone appeared a single time. Antigen unknown. Sequencing was performed on peripheral blood, taken on day 0 of AZD1222 vaccination. The clonotype originates from an adult in good health.

The CDR3 is CASSQAAAGALNEQFF. CDR3 nucleotides: TGTGCCAGCAGCCAGGCCGCAGCGGGAGCGCTCAATGAGCAGTTCTTC. The chain combines TRBV4-2 with TRBJ2-1, with 8 bases lining up with TRBD2. Germline values: CDR1 LGHNA, CDR2 YNFKEQ. Trimming removed 3 bases from V and 6 bases from J; junction bases left unmatched: 10. The CDR3 has 16 amino acids.